Shown below are 9 T cell receptor beta chains from a single sample sequenced in a study of blood T cells in healthy people across ages (dated by TCRdb to between 2014 and 2016). Library construction relied on 5' RACE. A second PCR of roughly 6 to 11 cycles was run with a J-beta primer mix and a sample-barcoded 5' primer. Clones were called with MiXCR by TCRdb after fastp trimmed the public reads at Q25, and only in-frame beta chains were retained. CDR3 protein duplicates are merged, each entry listing the most common genes and DNA. The sample yields over 1,500,000 distinct CDR3 sequences; 39% were counted once. Of the sample, 20% to 25% is held by the ten largest clones. The sample was blood. These receptors were taken from a human donor in good health.

The chain joins TRBV7-3 to TRBJ1-2; D perhaps matches TRBD1 (5 bases). Germline V gives CDR1 SGHTA, CDR2 FQGTGA. This CDR3 comprises 15 residues. Trimming removed 1 base from V and 8 bases from J, with 17 bases in between. The chain's CDR3 is CASSLRDSTPEGYTF. CDR3 DNA: TGTGCCAGCAGCTTAAGGGACTCCACCCCGGAGGGCTACACCTTC.

In its sample, this clonotype was seen a few times. The chain is built from TRBV4-3 and TRBJ2-7; D is uncertain. Germline V gives CDR1 LGHNA, CDR2 YSLEER. Trimming took off 2 bases at V and 3 bases at J, with 14 bases between the two ends. This CDR3 region has 15 residues. This CDR3 is CASSQYQDFGYEQYF. DNA of the CDR3: TGCGCCAGCAGCCAATACCAAGACTTTGGCTACGAGCAGTACTTC.

About this clonotype: At one end the junction does not follow the germline gene, possibly because of a read error. The V call is TRBV4-1, the J call TRBJ1-1; D gene unclear. Germline values: CDR1 MGHRA, CDR2 YSYEKL. This CDR3 has 13 amino acids. The CDR3 DNA follows: TGCGTCAGCAGCCGAGAACCCAGCCCAGAAGCTTTCTTT. Amino acids: CVSSREPSPEAFF.

There are a few counts of this clonotype. The chain recombines TRBV20-1 with TRBJ2-3; D is possibly TRBD1 or TRBD2 (5 bases each). Trimming stripped 0 bases from V and 6 bases from J, with 13 bases between. Germline CDR1 and CDR2: DFQATT and SNEGSKA (reference sequence). This CDR3 region has 14 residues. The CDR3 sequence is CSARDRRGQDTQYF. CDR3 nucleotides: TGCAGTGCTAGAGATCGACGGGGCCAGGATACGCAGTATTTT.

This clonotype was counted a few times. V usage is TRBV20-1 and J usage is TRBJ2-3; 12 bases are shared with TRBD2. Germline V gene data show CDR1 as DFQATT and CDR2 as SNEGSKA (reference sequence). Trimming cost V 0 bases and J 2 bases; bases outside gene matches: 3. The CDR3 has 16 amino acids. CDR3 region: CSARDWTSGNTDTQYF. The CDR3 region has the DNA TGCAGTGCTAGAGATTGGACTAGCGGGAACACAGATACGCAGTATTTT.

This clonotype was seen only a few times. Written as DNA, the CDR3 is TGTGCCAGCAGGGCGCAGATGAACACTGAAGCTTTCTTT. Translating it yields CASRAQMNTEAFF. The gene calls are TRBV12-3 or TRBV12-4 and TRBJ1-1; D is undetermined. Trimming pared 6 bases from V and 0 bases from J, leaving 8 bases between. This CDR3 is built from 13 residues.

V is TRBV4-3 and J is TRBJ2-3; 11 bases align to TRBD2. Looked up from germline, CDR1 is LGHNA and CDR2 is YSLEER. J lost 4 bases, V lost 2 bases, and 5 bases had no gene match. The CDR3 covers 16 residues. The CDR3 loop reads CASSQYSGGEADTQYF. The CDR3 nucleotides are TGCGCCAGCAGCCAATATAGCGGGGGGGAGGCAGATACGCAGTATTTT.

The chain has TRBV29-1 and TRBJ2-2; 8 bases fit TRBD1. Germline V CDR1 and CDR2: SQVTM, ANQGSEA. The CDR3 sequence is 15 residues long. After removal of 7 bases from V and 6 bases from J, the junction contained 13 bases not matched to a gene. CDR3 bases: TGCAGCGCTTCTTCGGCAGGGGGCTTTCCCGGGGAGCTGTTTTTT. It specifies CSASSAGGFPGELFF.

The chain has TRBV28 and TRBJ2-5; no clear D. CDR1 MDHEN and CDR2 SYDVKM come from the germline V gene. Deletions cut 3 bases from V and 2 bases from J, with 13 bases between. This CDR3 is 15 amino acids long. The CDR3 reads CASSFVSVPQETQYF. CDR3 bases: TGTGCCAGCAGTTTTGTCAGTGTTCCACAAGAGACCCAGTACTTC.